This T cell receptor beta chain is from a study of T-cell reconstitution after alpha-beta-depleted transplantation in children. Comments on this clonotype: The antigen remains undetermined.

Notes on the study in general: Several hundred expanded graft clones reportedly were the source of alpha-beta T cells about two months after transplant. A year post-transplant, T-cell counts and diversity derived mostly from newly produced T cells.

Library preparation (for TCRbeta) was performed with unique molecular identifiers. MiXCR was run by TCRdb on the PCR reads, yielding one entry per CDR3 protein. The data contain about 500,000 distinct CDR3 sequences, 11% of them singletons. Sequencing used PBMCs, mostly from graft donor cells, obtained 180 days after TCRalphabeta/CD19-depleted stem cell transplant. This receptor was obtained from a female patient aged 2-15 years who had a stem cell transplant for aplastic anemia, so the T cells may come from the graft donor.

CDR3 nucleotides: TGTGCCAGCAGCCTCCTCGGGAACACCATATATTTT. It yields the protein CASSLLGNTIYF. The chain employs TRBV3-1 and TRBJ1-3; D gene ambiguous. The V end was cut by 4 bases, the J end by 7 bases, with 8 bases between. In germline, CDR1 is LGHDT, CDR2 YNNKEL (reference sequence). This CDR3 contains 12 residues.